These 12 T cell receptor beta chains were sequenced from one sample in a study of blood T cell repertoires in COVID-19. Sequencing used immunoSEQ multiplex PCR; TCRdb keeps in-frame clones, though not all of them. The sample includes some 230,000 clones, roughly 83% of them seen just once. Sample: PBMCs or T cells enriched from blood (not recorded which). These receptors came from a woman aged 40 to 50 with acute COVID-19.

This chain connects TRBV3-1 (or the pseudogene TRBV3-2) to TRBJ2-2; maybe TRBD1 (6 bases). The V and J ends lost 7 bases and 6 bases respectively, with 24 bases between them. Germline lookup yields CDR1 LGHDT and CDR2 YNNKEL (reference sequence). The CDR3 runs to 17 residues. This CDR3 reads CASTRGGMFSNSGELFF. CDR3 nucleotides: TGTGCCAGCACCAGAGGGGGTATGTTTTCCAACTCCGGGGAGCTGTTTTTT.

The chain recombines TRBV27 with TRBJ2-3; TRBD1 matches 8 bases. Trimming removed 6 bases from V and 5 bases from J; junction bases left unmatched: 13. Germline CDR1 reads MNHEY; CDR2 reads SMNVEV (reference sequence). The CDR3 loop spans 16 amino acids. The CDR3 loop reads CASRRDRGSLIDTQYF. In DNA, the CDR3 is TGTGCCAGCAGGAGAGACAGGGGCTCTTTGATAGATACGCAGTATTTT.

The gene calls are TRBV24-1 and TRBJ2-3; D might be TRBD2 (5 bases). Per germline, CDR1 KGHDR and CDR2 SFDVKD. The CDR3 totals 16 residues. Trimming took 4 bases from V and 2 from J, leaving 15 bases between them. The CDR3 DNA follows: TGTGCCACCAGTGAGGCTGGACTTCCAGCCACAGATACGCAGTATTTT. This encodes CATSEAGLPATDTQYF.

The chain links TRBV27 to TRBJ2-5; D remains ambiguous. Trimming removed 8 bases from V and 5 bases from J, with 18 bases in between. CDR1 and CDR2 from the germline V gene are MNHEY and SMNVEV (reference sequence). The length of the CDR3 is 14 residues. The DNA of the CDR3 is TGTGCCAGCGGGTCTCCTAGTTTGTTGGAGACCCAGTACTTC. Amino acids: CASGSPSLLETQYF.

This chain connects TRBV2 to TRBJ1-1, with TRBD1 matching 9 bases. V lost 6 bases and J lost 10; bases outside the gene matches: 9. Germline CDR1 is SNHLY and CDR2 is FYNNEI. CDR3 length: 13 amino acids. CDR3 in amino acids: CASRIRTGAVAFF. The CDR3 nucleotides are TGTGCCAGCAGGATAAGGACAGGGGCGGTAGCTTTCTTT.

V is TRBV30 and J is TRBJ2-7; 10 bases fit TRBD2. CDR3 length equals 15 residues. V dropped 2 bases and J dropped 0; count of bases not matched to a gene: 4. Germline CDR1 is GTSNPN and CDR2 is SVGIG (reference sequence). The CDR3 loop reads CAWSQGTSVSYEQYF. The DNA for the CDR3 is TGTGCCTGGAGTCAAGGGACTAGCGTCTCCTACGAGCAGTACTTC.

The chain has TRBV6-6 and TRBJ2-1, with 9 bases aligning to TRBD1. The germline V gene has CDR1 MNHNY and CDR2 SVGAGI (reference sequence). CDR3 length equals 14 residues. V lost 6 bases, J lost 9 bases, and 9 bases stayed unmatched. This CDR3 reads CASRGGTGFSEQFF. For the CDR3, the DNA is TGTGCCAGCAGGGGTGGGACAGGGTTCAGTGAGCAGTTCTTC.

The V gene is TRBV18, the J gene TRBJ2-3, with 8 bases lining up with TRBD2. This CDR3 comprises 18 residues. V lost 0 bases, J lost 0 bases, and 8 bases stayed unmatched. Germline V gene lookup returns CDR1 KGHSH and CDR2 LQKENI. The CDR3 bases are TGTGCCAGCTCACCACCCGGACTAGCATCAACTAGCACAGATACGCAGTATTTT. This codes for CASSPPGLASTSTDTQYF.

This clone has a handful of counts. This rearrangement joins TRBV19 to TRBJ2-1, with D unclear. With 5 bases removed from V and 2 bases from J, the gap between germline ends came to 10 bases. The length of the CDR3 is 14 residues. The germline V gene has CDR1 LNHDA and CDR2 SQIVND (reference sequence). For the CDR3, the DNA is TGTGCCAGTAGTTCGGTGATGGCCTACAATGAGCAGTTCTTC. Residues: CASSSVMAYNEQFF.

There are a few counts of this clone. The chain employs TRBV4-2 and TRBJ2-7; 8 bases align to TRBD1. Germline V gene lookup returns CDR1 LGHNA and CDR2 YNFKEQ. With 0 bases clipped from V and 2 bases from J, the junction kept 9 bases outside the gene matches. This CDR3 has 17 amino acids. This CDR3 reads CASSQDWGQVNPYEQYF. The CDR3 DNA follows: TGTGCCAGCAGCCAAGATTGGGGACAGGTGAACCCCTACGAGCAGTACTTC.

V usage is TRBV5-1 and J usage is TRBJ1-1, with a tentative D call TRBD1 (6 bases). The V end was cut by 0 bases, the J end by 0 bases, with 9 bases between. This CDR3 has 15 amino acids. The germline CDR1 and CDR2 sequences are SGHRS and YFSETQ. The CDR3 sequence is CASSLAAGVNTEAFF. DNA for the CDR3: TGCGCCAGCAGCTTGGCCGCAGGGGTGAACACTGAAGCTTTCTTT.

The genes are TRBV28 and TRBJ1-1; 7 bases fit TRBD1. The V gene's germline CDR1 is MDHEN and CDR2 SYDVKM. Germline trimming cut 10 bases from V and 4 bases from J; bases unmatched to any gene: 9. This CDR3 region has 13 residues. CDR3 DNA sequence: TGTGCCACCGTGACAGGGATTGGCACTGAAGCTTTCTTT. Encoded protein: CATVTGIGTEAFF.